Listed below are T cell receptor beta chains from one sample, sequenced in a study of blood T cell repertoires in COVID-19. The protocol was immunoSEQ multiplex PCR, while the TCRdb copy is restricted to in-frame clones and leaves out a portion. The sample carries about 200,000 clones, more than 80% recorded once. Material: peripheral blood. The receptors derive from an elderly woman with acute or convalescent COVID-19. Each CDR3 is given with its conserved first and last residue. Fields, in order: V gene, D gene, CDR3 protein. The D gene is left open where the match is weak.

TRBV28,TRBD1,CASRRQGLVQETQYF
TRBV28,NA,CASSLESGYTF
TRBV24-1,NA,CATSDSQGNTIYF
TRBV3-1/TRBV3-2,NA,CASSRTGFYGYTF
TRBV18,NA,CASSIQGGYEQYF
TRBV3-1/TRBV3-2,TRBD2,CASSQERLAGGGTQYF
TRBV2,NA,CASSVARQETQYF
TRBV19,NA,CASSITGFPNEQFF
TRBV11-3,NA,CASSLEGGRGPGDIQYF
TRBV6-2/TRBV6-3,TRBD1,CASSYSGQGTAFF
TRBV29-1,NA,CSVARSGANVLTF
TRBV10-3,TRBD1,CAISPGQVPYEQYF
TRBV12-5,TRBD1,CASGPRTGGATFF
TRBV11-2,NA,CASSLPIREAEAFF
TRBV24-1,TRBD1,CATSEGGAYNEQFF
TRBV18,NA,CASSPAETEAFF
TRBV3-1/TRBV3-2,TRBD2,CASSQGGTSGSEQYF
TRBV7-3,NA,CASSFGGVGQETQYF
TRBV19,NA,CASTATGPNEKLFF
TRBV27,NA,CASSSLNTGELFF
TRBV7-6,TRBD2,CASSPASSGSADTQYF
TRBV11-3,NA,CASSLAAGSYNEQFF
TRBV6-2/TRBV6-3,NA,CASSRLVDEQYF
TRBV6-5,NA,CASSRRENYGYTF
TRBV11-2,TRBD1,CASSSRTGDGYTF
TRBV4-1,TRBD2,CASSQEWLAGTDTQYF
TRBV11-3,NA,CASSFDGDSYNEQFF
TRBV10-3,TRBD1,CATYPAAGGAYGYTF
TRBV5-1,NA,CASSLGADGYGYTF
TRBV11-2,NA,CASSLLADYNEQFF
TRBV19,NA,CARPREHDQPQHF
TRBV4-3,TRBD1,CASSQGNSRGPGYTF
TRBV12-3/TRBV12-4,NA,CASSGPSGSGAFF
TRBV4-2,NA,CASSQDTGRGNQPQHF
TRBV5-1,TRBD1,CASSTTLGTVAF
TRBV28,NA,CASSFPSLYGYTF
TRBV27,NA,CASRSGVTNEKLFF
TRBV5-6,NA,CASSFRAGTYEQYF
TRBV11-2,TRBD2,CASSFNSGGAAYNEQFF
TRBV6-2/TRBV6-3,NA,CASSYRGGGIEEQYF
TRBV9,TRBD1,CASSVGTGLTGELFF
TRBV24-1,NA,CATSDARQAGANVLTF
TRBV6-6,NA,CASSYVQTQGNTQYF